The present TCR beta chain was sequenced within a study of blood T cells in healthy people across ages. Next came a second PCR, run for 7 to 11 cycles, which used a sample-barcoded 5' primer along with a J-beta primer mix. MiXCR, run by TCRdb on the 5' RACE reads, gives a single entry per CDR3 protein. The sample holds 760,000 or so distinct CDR3 sequences, about 25% seen once. The same specimen was also included in a second study, on T cells of mothers and their children.

Input material: blood. This clonotype originated in a boy under 18 in good health.

The CDR3 region is CASSEDPYYEQYF. In DNA, the CDR3 is TGTGCCAGCAGCGAGGACCCCTACTACGAGCAGTACTTC. J is TRBJ2-7 and V is TRBV7-9; D not resolved. Looked up from germline, CDR1 is SEHNR and CDR2 is FQNEAQ (reference sequence). Between the trimmed V and J ends, which lost 5 bases and 3 bases, there was a span of 11 bases. The CDR3 totals 13 residues.